This entry features one TCR beta chain sequence. The second PCR ran about 6 to 12 cycles with a sample-barcoded 5' primer and J-beta primers. Each CDR3 protein gets one entry after TCRdb re-called the 5' RACE reads with MiXCR. The sample holds some 1,800,000 distinct CDR3 sequences, roughly 43% seen once. The data were obtained in a study of blood T cells in healthy people across ages. The CDR3 is made up of 13 amino acids. V was clipped by 7 bases and J by 5 bases; unmatched bases: 11. Germline CDR1 is SQVTM and CDR2 is ANQGSEA. Sequencing input: blood. This clonotype originated in a human donor in good health. The chain couples TRBV29-1 to TRBJ2-7; 7 bases map to TRBD1. Here the CDR3 DNA reads TGCAGCGCATCGCCTACAGGGGAGAACGAGCAGTACTTC. Translated, it gives CSASPTGENEQYF.